The clone carrying this T cell receptor beta chain was observed a few times. This specimen belongs to a study of blood T cell repertoires in COVID-19. TCRdb's table, derived via immunoSEQ multiplex PCR, lists solely in-frame clones and lacks some. The profile covers hundreds of thousands of clones, with under 90% appearing a single time and about 4% taken by the ten largest. The cohort comprised adults aged roughly 18 to 95 years residing in approximately 25 US areas. The source is a man aged 25-45 years who had recovered from COVID-19. Material for sequencing was PBMCs or T cells enriched from blood (not recorded which).

The CDR3 reads CASSSYSGRSRHEQYF. The CDR3 nucleotides read TGTGCCAGTAGTAGTTATAGCGGGAGGAGTCGCCACGAGCAGTACTTC. The chain has TRBV19 and TRBJ2-7; 10 nucleotides match TRBD2. Trimming took 4 bases from V and 5 from J; bases not matched to a gene: 11. The CDR3 contains 16 residues. Germline V gives CDR1 LNHDA, CDR2 SQIVND (reference sequence).